Listed here is a single TCR beta chain. These data originate in a study of blood T cell repertoires in COVID-19. At the level of the study: The study drew acute and convalescent COVID-19 samples from the United States, Italy and Spain. T cells, B-cell-depleted T cells, or PBMCs provided the cDNA or gDNA that served as material.

Germline CDR1 and CDR2: LNHDA and SQIVND (reference sequence). Trimming removed 4 bases from V and 4 bases from J; junction bases left unmatched: 9. CDR3 length: 15 residues. In the source study's methods: Reference gene primer amplification yielded estimated nucleated cell counts. The assay was immunoSEQ multiplex PCR, and TCRdb's table has in-frame clones only and misses some. D and trimming were read from the DNA, whereas the V and J calls and clone size are those reported in that table. This table has tens of thousands of clones, about 87% appearing once. The sequence derives from a human donor in a cohort sampled during active COVID-19. The chain carries TRBV19 and TRBJ1-2, with 7 bases matching TRBD1. The specimen sequenced was peripheral blood. CDR3 nucleotide sequence: TGTGCCAGTAGTAGACGAACAGGGGACGGCTATGGCTACACCTTC. It is translated as CASSRRTGDGYGYTF.